The text below deals with one TCR beta chain. Using immunoSEQ multiplex PCR, the repertoire was profiled, and TCRdb retains in-frame clones only, with some absent. The sample lists 30,000 or so clones; about 81% were seen once. The data were taken from a study of OX40 agonist ivuxolimab in advanced cancers. With autoimmune disease history or systemic immunosuppression, patients were excluded. The specimen was CD4+ or CD8+ T cells sorted from blood, collected in a trial of the OX40 agonist ivuxolimab. The source is an adult with an advanced solid tumor such as melanoma, head and neck, liver or kidney cancer.

As DNA, the CDR3 is TGTGCCAGCAGCTTCCGTCGACTAGCGGGAGATGGAGAGACCCAGTACTTC. This translates into CASSFRRLAGDGETQYF. The chain links TRBV5-6 to TRBJ2-5, with TRBD2 matching over 12 bases. Per germline, CDR1 SGHDT and CDR2 YYEEEE. Trimming at V came to 2 bases and at J to 4 bases, leaving 9 bases not matched to a gene. The length of the CDR3 is 17 residues.